A selection of T cell receptor beta chains follows, all from one sample in a study of Graves' ophthalmopathy and Graves' hyperthyroidism. TCRdb passed the multiplex PCR reads through MiXCR, listing each CDR3 protein once. The top ten hold about 40% of the sample, which has hundreds of thousands of distinct CDR3 sequences, roughly two fifths seen once. The sequenced material came from peripheral blood. The receptors derive from an adult man with Graves' ophthalmopathy. Each CDR3 is given without its conserved first and last residue.

v_gene | CDR3aa
TRBV29-1 | SVELPRGSTDTQY
TRBV2 | ASSESRRSSYEQY
TRBV9 | ASSFITGADNEQF
TRBV7-9 | ASRPSPRGWEGTGELF
TRBV19 | ASSIAPKGSQPQH
TRBV25-1 | ASSPTTANTEAF
TRBV7-9 | ASSLVGPYTEAF
TRBV10-3 | ASSFPGTSGGYSYEQY
TRBV24-1 | ATATTDRVGETQH
TRBV2 | ASRGQGAREKLF
TRBV29-1 | SVREGDSPYT
TRBV2 | ASSEGAGVYEQY
TRBV2 | ASSDDTTGMNTEAF
TRBV10-3 | ASNEDRGYEAF
TRBV7-2 | ASLGAGGAGGELF
TRBV5-6 | ASSEGTGANVLT
TRBV20-1 | SARDGRVSWNYGYT
TRBV29-1 | SVGAVRAKNIQY
TRBV5-4 | ASRDQGTSSST
TRBV2 | ASSVDRAGNEQF
TRBV5-6 | ASSQDRGAGQPQH
TRBV12-3/TRBV12-4 | ASTRPGGSTEAF
TRBV25-1 | ASSATSVNAGELF
TRBV15 | ATSRGTVKDGYT
TRBV2 | ASRASYGYT
TRBV11-2 | ASSQTTGSAEAF
TRBV25-1 | ASSEAETSTDTQY
TRBV10-1 | ASQGQSNTGELF
TRBV9 | ASSVGSVGTGELF
TRBV4-3 | ASSQRAGVSNQPQH
TRBV7-9 | ASMKQGGYSNQPQH
TRBV9 | ASSVGIDLSYEQY
TRBV25-1 | ASSTDSGAGNYGYT
TRBV15 | ATSRTAWDREYEQY
TRBV25-1 | ASSPGEATNEKLF
TRBV25-1 | ASSLMRQNTGELF
TRBV19 | ASSIGGTVQETQY
TRBV4-3 | ASSHLVAGWVNTEAF
TRBV2 | ATTARHKETQY
TRBV5-4 | ASSPLRAEAYEQY